Listed below are T cell receptor beta chains from one sample, sequenced in a study of a mutant IDH1 vaccine in newly diagnosed glioma. Libraries were prepared by immunoSEQ multiplex PCR; TCRdb keeps only in-frame clonotypes and omits some of them. The profile shows 30,000 to 40,000 clones, roughly 89% of them singletons. The sample consisted of PBMCs, taken from a glioma patient treated with radiotherapy, temozolomide or both. These receptor sequences come from a man younger than 35 with glioma. Each CDR3 is given with its conserved first and last residue. Fields, in order: V gene, J gene, D gene, CDR3 DNA, CDR3 protein. A D gene is named only where the DNA matches it firmly.

>TRBV25-1|TRBJ1-1|TRBD1
TGTGCCAGCGGATCGGAGGTTAACGTGGACAGGGGGGGAGCTTTCTTT
CASGSEVNVDRGGAFF
>TRBV14|TRBJ2-4|.
TGTGCCAGCAGCCTAAGGGTCCGGGCGGAAGCCAAAAACATTCAGTACTTC
CASSLRVRAEAKNIQYF
>TRBV20-1|TRBJ1-1|.
TGCAGTGCTAGACCGGCCCTTGAAGCTTTCTTT
CSARPALEAFF
>TRBV4-2|TRBJ1-2|.
TGTGCCAGCAGCCAAGATCTAAAAGGAGGGGCTGCCCTCTATGGCTACACCTTC
CASSQDLKGGAALYGYTF
>TRBV6-1|TRBJ1-1|.
TGTGCCAGCAGTGAGCGGTTTTCCAGATCGAACACTGAAGCTTTCTTT
CASSERFSRSNTEAFF
>TRBV4-2|TRBJ2-1|.
TGTGCCAGCAGCCAAGATTTTGACAGTAGCTCCTACAATGAGCAGTTCTTC
CASSQDFDSSSYNEQFF
>TRBV6-6|TRBJ2-5|.
TGTGCCAGCAGTTACTCTAGCGGCCAAGAGACCCAGTACTTC
CASSYSSGQETQYF
>TRBV29-1|TRBJ2-3|TRBD2
TGCAGCGTCGAGGCGGGGGGAGATACGCAGTATTTT
CSVEAGGDTQYF
>TRBV5-4|TRBJ2-1|TRBD1
TGTGCCAGCAGCTTCCGGGCCACCGGGACAGCAGATGAGCAGTTCTTC
CASSFRATGTADEQFF
>TRBV6-5|TRBJ1-2|TRBD1
TGTGCCAGCAGTTACAGAGGACAGGGGGTCTATGGCTACACCTTC
CASSYRGQGVYGYTF
>TRBV7-7|TRBJ2-3|TRBD2
TGTGCCAGCAGCTTAGGTGTAGCGGGAGTTGCAGATACGCAGTATTTT
CASSLGVAGVADTQYF